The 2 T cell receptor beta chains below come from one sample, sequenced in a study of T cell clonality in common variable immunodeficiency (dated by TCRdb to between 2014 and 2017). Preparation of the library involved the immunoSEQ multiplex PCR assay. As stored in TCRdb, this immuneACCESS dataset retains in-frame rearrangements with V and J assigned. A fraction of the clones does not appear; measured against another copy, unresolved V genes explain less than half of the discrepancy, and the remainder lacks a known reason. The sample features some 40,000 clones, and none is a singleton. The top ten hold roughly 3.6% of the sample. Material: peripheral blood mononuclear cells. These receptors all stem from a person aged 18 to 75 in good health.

CDR3 DNA (partial): TGCGCCAGCAGCTTGGGTCTCGACAATGAG. Its translation is CASSLGLDNE. The full-length CDR3 reads as CASSLGLDNEQFF. V and J are TRBV5-1 and TRBJ2-1, with unresolved D. The observed sequence ends 3 residues before the CDR3 terminus, with the missing tail filled in from the germline J gene. The CDR3 is 13 amino acids. Trimming stripped 0 bases from V and 5 bases from J, with 6 bases between. The V gene's germline CDR1 is SGHRS and CDR2 YFSETQ.

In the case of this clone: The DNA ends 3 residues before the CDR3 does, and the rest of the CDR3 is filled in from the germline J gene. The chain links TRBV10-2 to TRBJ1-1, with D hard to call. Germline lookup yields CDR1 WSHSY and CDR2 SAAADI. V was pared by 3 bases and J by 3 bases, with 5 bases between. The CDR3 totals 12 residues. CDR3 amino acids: CASSDGYTEAFF. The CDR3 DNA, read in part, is TGCGCCAGCAGTGACGGTTACACTGAA.